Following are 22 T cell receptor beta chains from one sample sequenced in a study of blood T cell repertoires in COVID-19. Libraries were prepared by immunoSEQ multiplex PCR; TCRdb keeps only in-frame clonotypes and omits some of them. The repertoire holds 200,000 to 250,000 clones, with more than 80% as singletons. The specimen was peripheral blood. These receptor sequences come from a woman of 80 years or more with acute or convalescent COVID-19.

As DNA, the CDR3 is TGCGCCAGCGCTCGGGCAGGGGACGGGAACGAGCAGTACTTC. It specifies CASARAGDGNEQYF. This sequence joins TRBV10-2 and TRBJ2-7, with a possible D match to TRBD1 (6 bases). CDR1 WSHSY and CDR2 SAAADI come from the germline V gene. The CDR3 is 14 residues long. V lost 8 bases and J 5 bases, leaving 19 bases between the germline ends.

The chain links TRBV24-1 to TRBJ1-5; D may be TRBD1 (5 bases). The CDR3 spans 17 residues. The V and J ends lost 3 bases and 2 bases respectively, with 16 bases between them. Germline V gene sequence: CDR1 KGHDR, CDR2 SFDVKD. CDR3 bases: TGTGCCACCAGTGATGGCAGGGCGGGGGATCGCAATCAGCCCCAGCATTTT. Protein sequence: CATSDGRAGDRNQPQHF.

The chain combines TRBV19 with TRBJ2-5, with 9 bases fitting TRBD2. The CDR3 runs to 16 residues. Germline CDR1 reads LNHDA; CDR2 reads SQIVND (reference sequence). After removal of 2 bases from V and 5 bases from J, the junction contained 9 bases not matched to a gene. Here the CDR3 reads CASSISSGSPGETQYF. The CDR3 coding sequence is TGTGCCAGTAGTATAAGTAGCGGGAGCCCGGGGGAGACCCAGTACTTC.

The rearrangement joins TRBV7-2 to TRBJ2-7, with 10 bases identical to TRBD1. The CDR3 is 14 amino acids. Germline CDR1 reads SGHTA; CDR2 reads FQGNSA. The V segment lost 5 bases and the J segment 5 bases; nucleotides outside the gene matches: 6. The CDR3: CASSVRDRGDEQYF. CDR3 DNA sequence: TGTGCCAGCAGCGTCCGGGACAGGGGCGACGAGCAGTACTTC.

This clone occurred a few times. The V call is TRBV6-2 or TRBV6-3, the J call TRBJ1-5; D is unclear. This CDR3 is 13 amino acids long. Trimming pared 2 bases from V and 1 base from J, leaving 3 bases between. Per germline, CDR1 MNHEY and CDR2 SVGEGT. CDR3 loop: CASSYESNQPQHF. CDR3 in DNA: TGTGCCAGCAGTTACGAGAGCAATCAGCCCCAGCATTTT.

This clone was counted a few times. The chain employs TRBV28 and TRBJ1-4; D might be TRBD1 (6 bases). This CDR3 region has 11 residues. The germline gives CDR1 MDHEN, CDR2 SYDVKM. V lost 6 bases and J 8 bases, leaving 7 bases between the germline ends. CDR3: CASSTGEKLFF. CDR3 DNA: TGTGCCAGCAGCACAGGGGAAAAACTGTTTTTT.

CDR3: CASIYNPSNEQFF. CDR3 DNA sequence: TGTGCCAGCATTTATAATCCGAGCAATGAGCAGTTCTTC. This chain links TRBV6-5 with TRBJ2-1; D remains unclear. In germline, CDR1 is MNHEY, CDR2 SVGAGI. This CDR3 spans 13 amino acids. V lost 7 bases to trimming and J lost 6 bases, with 13 bases between them.

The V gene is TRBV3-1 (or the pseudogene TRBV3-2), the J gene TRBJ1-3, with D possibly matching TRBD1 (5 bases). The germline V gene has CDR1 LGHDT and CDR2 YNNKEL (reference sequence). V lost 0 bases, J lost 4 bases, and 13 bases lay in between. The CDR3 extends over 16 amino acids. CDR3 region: CASSQDIGVIGNTIYF. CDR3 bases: TGTGCCAGCAGCCAAGATATAGGGGTGATAGGAAACACCATATATTTT.

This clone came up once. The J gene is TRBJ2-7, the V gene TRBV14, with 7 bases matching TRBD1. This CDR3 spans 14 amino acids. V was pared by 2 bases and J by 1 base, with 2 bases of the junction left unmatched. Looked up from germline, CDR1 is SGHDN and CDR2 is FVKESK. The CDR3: CASSQRQGSYEQYF. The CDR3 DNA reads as TGTGCCAGCAGCCAAAGACAGGGTTCCTACGAGCAGTACTTC. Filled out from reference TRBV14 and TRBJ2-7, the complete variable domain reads EAGVTQFPSHSVIEKGQTVTLRCDPISGHDNLYWYRRVMGKEIKFLLHFVKESKQDESGMPNNRFLAERTGGTYSTLKVQPAELEDSGVYFCASSQRQGSYEQYFGPGTRLTVT.

CDR3: CASSLRTSSLGEDTQYF. As DNA, the CDR3 is TGCGCCAGCAGCTTGCGGACTTCCTCCCTAGGAGAGGATACGCAGTATTTT. This chain uses TRBV5-1 with TRBJ2-3; D is possibly TRBD2 (5 bases). Trimming cost V 1 base and J 6 bases, with 21 bases left between them. Germline loops: CDR1 SGHRS, CDR2 YFSETQ. The CDR3 is made up of 17 amino acids.

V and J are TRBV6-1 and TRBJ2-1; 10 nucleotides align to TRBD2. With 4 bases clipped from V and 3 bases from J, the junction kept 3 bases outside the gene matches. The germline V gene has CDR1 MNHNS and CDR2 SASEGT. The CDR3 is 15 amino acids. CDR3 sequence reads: CASSVAGGIYNEQFF. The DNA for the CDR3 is TGTGCCAGCAGTGTAGCGGGGGGAATCTACAATGAGCAGTTCTTC.

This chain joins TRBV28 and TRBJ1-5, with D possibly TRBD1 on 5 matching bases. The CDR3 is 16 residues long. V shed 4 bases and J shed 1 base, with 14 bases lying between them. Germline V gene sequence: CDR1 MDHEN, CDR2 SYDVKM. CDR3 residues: CASSSAGLASNQPQHF. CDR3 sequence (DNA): TGTGCCAGCAGTTCGGCAGGGCTTGCGAGCAATCAGCCCCAGCATTTT.

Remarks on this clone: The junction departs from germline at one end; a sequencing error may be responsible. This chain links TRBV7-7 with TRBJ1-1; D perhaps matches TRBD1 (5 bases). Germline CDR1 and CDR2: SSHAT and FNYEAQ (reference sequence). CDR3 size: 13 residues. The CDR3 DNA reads TGTGCTAGCAGCTTAGACAGAAACACTGAAGCTTTCTTT. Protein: CASSLDRNTEAFF.

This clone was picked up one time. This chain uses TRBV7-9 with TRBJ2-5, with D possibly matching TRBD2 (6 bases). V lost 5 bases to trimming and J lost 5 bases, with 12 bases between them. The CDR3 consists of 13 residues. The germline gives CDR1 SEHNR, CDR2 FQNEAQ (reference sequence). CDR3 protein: CASSKTSSETQYF. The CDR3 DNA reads TGTGCCAGCAGCAAGACTAGTAGTGAGACCCAGTACTTC.

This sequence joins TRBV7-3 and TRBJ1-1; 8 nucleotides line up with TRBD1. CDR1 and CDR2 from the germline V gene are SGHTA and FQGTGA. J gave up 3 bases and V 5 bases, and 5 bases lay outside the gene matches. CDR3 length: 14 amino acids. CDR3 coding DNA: TGTGCCAGCAGCGACAGGGGCGGGGACACTGAAGCTTTCTTT. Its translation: CASSDRGGDTEAFF.

CDR3 residues: CASSQTSGRAIDNEQFF. DNA of the CDR3: TGTGCCAGTAGTCAGACTAGCGGGAGGGCCATTGACAATGAGCAGTTCTTC. The chain joins TRBV19 to TRBJ2-1, with 14 bases that match TRBD2. Germline CDR1 is LNHDA and CDR2 is SQIVND (reference sequence). The CDR3 extends over 17 amino acids. After removal of 5 bases from V and 5 bases from J, the junction contained 8 bases not matched to a gene.

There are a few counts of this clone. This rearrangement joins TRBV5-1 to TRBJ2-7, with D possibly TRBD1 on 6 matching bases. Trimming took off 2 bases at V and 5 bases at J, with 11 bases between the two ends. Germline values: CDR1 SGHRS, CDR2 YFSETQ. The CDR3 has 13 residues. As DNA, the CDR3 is TGCGCCAGCAGCTTCAACAGGGCCCACGAGCAGTACTTC. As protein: CASSFNRAHEQYF.

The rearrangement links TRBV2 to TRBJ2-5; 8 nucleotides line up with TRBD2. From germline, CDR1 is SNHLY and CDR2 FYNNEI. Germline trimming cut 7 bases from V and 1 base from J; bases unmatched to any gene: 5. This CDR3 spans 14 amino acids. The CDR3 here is CASKQGTSQETQYF. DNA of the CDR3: TGTGCCAGCAAGCAGGGGACTAGCCAAGAGACCCAGTACTTC.

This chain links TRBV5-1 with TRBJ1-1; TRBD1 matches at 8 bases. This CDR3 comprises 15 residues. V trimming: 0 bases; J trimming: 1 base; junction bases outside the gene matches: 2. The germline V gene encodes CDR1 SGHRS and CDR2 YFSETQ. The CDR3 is CASSLEGQGNTEAFF. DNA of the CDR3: TGCGCCAGCAGCTTGGAAGGACAGGGGAACACTGAAGCTTTCTTT.

The CDR3 DNA reads as TGTGCCAGCGGGGGGGCAGATTTCTCCTACGAGCAGTACTTC. Translation gives CASGGADFSYEQYF. The chain links TRBV6-5 to TRBJ2-7; maybe TRBD2 (7 bases). CDR3 size: 14 residues. Germline V CDR1 and CDR2: MNHEY, SVGAGI. Trimming left V 8 bases short and J 0 bases short, with 14 bases between.

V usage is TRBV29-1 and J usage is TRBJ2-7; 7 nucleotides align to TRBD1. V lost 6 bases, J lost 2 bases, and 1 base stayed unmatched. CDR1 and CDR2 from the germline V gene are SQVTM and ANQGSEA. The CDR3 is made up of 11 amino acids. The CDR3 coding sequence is TGCAGCGTCGGGACAGCCTACGAGCAGTACTTC. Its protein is CSVGTAYEQYF.

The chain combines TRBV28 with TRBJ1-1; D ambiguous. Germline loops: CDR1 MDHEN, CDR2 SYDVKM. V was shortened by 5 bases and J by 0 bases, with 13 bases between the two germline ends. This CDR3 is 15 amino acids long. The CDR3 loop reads CASSPPLTMNTEAFF. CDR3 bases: TGTGCCAGCAGTCCGCCACTTACCATGAACACTGAAGCTTTCTTT.